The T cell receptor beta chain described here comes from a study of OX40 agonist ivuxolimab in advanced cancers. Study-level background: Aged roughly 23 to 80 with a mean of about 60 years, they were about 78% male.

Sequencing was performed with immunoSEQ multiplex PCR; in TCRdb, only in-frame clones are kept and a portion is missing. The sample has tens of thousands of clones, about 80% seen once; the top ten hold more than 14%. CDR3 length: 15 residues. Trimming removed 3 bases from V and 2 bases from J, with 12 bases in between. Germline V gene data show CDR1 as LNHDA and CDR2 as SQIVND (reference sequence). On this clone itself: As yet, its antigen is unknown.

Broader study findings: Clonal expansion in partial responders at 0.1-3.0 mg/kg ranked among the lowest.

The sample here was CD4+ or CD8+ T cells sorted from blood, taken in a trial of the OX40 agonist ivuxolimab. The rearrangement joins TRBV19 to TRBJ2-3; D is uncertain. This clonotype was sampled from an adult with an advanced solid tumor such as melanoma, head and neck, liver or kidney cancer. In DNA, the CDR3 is TGTGCCAGTAGTATCTTCTTCGGCCTCACAGATACGCAGTATTTT. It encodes CASSIFFGLTDTQYF.